This T cell receptor beta chain was obtained from a study of CD4 and CD8 cells across lung adenocarcinoma regions. TCRdb re-called the PCR reads with MiXCR, one entry per CDR3 protein. The profile covers 16,000 or so distinct CDR3 sequences, with around 50% appearing a single time and 30% to 35% taken by the ten largest. Germline V gene lookup returns CDR1 MNHEY and CDR2 SMNVEV (reference sequence). The V end was cut by 3 bases, the J end by 10 bases, with 10 bases between. This CDR3 comprises 13 residues. This clonotype showed up many times. Localized lung adenocarcinoma, a non-small cell lung cancer, affected the donors.

V usage is TRBV27 and J usage is TRBJ1-6; D is perhaps TRBD1 (5 bases). The receptor comes from a female donor with lung adenocarcinoma. The CD4 and CD8 labels of this study may be unreliable. The sequenced material came from CD8+ T cells from the center of a lung tumor. CDR3 DNA sequence: TGTGCCAGCAGTTTCACGGGACGGTCACCCCTCCACTTT. It translates to CASSFTGRSPLHF.